This passage covers 30 T cell receptor beta chains from one sample sequenced in a study of breast tumors, draining lymph nodes, adjacent tissues. TCRdb fed the multiplex PCR reads into MiXCR, producing one record per CDR3 protein. The sample includes about 17,000 distinct CDR3 sequences, 63% of them seen just once. The sample consisted of tumor-adjacent breast tissue. All receptors come from a female donor with breast cancer. Some clones in this sample may be carry-over from other donors' samples.

The chain links TRBV20-1 to TRBJ1-5; TRBD1 might be the D (6 bases). V gave up 5 bases and J gave up 0 bases, with 8 bases separating them. Germline V gene data show CDR1 as DFQATT and CDR2 as SNEGSKA (reference sequence). The length of the CDR3 is 13 residues. The CDR3 DNA reads as TGCAGTGCTGGGGGCCATAGCAATCAGCCCCAGCATTTT. It is translated as CSAGGHSNQPQHF.

The rearrangement uses TRBV24-1 and TRBJ2-7; 9 nucleotides align to TRBD1. With V trimmed by 4 bases and J by 0 bases, 12 bases remained unmatched. The CDR3 length is 18 residues. CDR1 and CDR2 (germline): KGHDR, SFDVKD. In nucleotides, the CDR3 is TGTGCCACCAGTGACGGGGCAAACTTGACAGGGGGCTCCTACGAGCAGTACGTC. Amino acids: CATSDGANLTGGSYEQYV.

The CDR3 here is CASRSAGLGYEQYF. The CDR3 DNA reads as TGTGCCAGCAGGTCAGCGGGATTGGGTTACGAGCAGTACTTC. The chain joins TRBV2 to TRBJ2-7; 7 nucleotides match TRBD2. The trim removed 6 bases at V and 4 bases at J, leaving 9 bases unmatched. The CDR3 is made up of 14 amino acids. CDR1 is SNHLY, CDR2 FYNNEI, per germline.

This chain links TRBV7-9 with TRBJ1-6, with a possible D match to TRBD1 (5 bases). The CDR3 spans 16 residues. V was cut by 1 base and J by 3 bases, with 10 bases left in between. Germline CDR1 reads SEHNR; CDR2 reads FQNEAQ (reference sequence). This CDR3 reads CASSLGQGFYNSPLHF. CDR3 nucleotide sequence: TGTGCCAGCAGCTTAGGGCAGGGCTTCTATAATTCACCCCTCCACTTT.

The chain employs TRBV30 and TRBJ1-5; TRBD1 aligns across 9 bases. Germline V gene sequence: CDR1 GTSNPN, CDR2 SVGIG (reference sequence). The V segment lost 4 bases and the J segment 4 bases; nucleotides outside the gene matches: 5. This CDR3 has 14 residues. The CDR3 coding sequence is TGTGCCTGGAACGGACAGGGGAGGAATCAGCCCCAGCATTTT. Its protein product is CAWNGQGRNQPQHF.

This clonotype is medium-sized by share. The J gene is TRBJ2-2, the V gene TRBV12-3 or TRBV12-4, with TRBD1 matching 9 bases. J was trimmed by 5 bases and V by 3 bases; bases with no gene match: 1. This CDR3 comprises 14 residues. CDR3 in DNA: TGTGCCAGCAGTTTGACAGGGGGGACCGGGGAGCTGTTTTTT. This encodes CASSLTGGTGELFF.

Sample share makes this clonotype medium-sized. V is TRBV6-1 and J is TRBJ1-3; 7 nucleotides line up with TRBD1. The V and J ends lost 11 bases and 4 bases, in that order; junction bases with no gene match: 11. The germline V gene encodes CDR1 MNHNS and CDR2 SASEGT. The CDR3 has 14 residues. The CDR3 region has the DNA TGTGCCGTACAGGGGCCACGGAGCGGAAACACCATATATTTT. Protein sequence: CAVQGPRSGNTIYF.

This clonotype has just a few counts. The rearrangement uses TRBV24-1 and TRBJ1-2, with 8 bases fitting TRBD1. The CDR3 length is 14 residues. With V trimmed by 4 bases and J by 8 bases, 8 bases remained unmatched. The germline CDR1 and CDR2 sequences are KGHDR and SFDVKD. CDR3 DNA: TGTGCCACCAGTGACCCAGACAGGGGATGGGGCTACACCTTC. Residues: CATSDPDRGWGYTF.

This clonotype is labeled as medium-sized. The V gene is TRBV6-1, the J gene TRBJ2-7; possibly TRBD2 for D (6 bases). This CDR3 is built from 14 residues. Germline V gene data show CDR1 as MNHNS and CDR2 as SASEGT. V was pared by 2 bases and J by 0 bases, with 8 bases between. The CDR3, as DNA: TGTGCCAGCAGTGAAATCGGGAGCTCCTACGAGCAGTACGTC. As protein: CASSEIGSSYEQYV.

The J gene is TRBJ2-7, the V gene TRBV5-1; D remains ambiguous. The germline gives CDR1 SGHRS, CDR2 YFSETQ. Trimming removed 4 bases from V and 0 bases from J, with 29 bases in between. The CDR3 sequence is 20 residues long. The CDR3 bases are TGCGCCAGCAGCCTTAGCTTTAGTAGAGCCGAACCCCTTAACTCCTACGAGCAGTACGTC. Protein: CASSLSFSRAEPLNSYEQYV.

There are many counts of this clonotype. The CDR3 region is CASGEGGLDTQYF. DNA for the CDR3: TGTGCTAGTGGGGAGGGGGGGCTAGATACGCAGTATTTT. The chain recombines TRBV12-5 with TRBJ2-3; D is perhaps TRBD2 (7 bases). The V gene's germline CDR1 is LGHNT and CDR2 FRNRAP. The CDR3 loop spans 13 amino acids. The V and J ends lost 6 bases and 5 bases respectively, with 12 bases between them.

This clonotype was counted at least ten times. This CDR3 is CASSSRTSGGPFSYEQYF. CDR3 DNA: TGTGCCAGCAGTTCCCGGACTAGCGGGGGCCCTTTCTCCTACGAGCAGTACTTC. The chain links TRBV9 to TRBJ2-7; 13 nucleotides line up with TRBD2. The CDR3 is made up of 18 amino acids. Trimming at V came to 5 bases and at J to 0 bases, leaving 11 bases not matched to a gene. CDR1 and CDR2 from the germline V gene are SGDLS and YYNGEE.

This clonotype was found many times. A much larger clone is a single base away; this may be a read error. The chain couples TRBV6-6 to TRBJ2-1; the match to TRBD2 covers 9 bases. The CDR3 length is 15 residues. The V segment lost 5 bases and the J segment 7 bases; nucleotides outside the gene matches: 9. Germline V CDR1 and CDR2: MNHNY, SVGAGI (reference sequence). This CDR3 reads CASSHMSGGKNEQFF. The CDR3 DNA reads as TGTGCCAGCAGTCACATGAGCGGGGGGAAGAATGAGCAGTTCTTC.

The CDR3 is CAISEGRDEKLFF. The DNA of the CDR3 is TGTGCCATCAGTGAAGGCAGGGACGAAAAACTGTTTTTT. The chain links TRBV10-3 to TRBJ1-4; D possibly corresponds to TRBD1 (5 bases). With 3 bases removed from V and 8 bases from J, the gap between germline ends came to 10 bases. Germline loops: CDR1 ENHRY, CDR2 SYGVKD. The CDR3 extends over 13 amino acids.

V and J are TRBV2 and TRBJ1-6; tentatively, D is TRBD1 (5 bases). In germline, CDR1 is SNHLY, CDR2 FYNNEI. Trimming removed 10 bases at V and 13 bases at J, with 23 bases between. The CDR3 totals 14 residues. The CDR3 sequence: CAIRTQADGGPLHF. CDR3 DNA: TGTGCCATCAGAACTCAGGCGGACGGGGGGCCCCTCCACTTT. Full variable domain (outside the CDR3, taken from reference TRBV2 and TRBJ1-6): EPEVTQTPSHQVTQMGQEVILRCVPISNHLYFYWYRQILGQKVEFLVSFYNNEISEKSEIFDDQFSVERPDGSNFTLKIRSTKLEDSAMYFCAIRTQADGGPLHFGNGTRLTVT.

This chain connects TRBV2 to TRBJ1-6; D gene unclear. The CDR3 spans 15 residues. CDR1 is SNHLY and CDR2 is FYNNEI in the germline V gene. Trimming cost V 4 bases and J 3 bases, with 10 bases left between them. This CDR3 reads CASSALAVYNSPLHF. CDR3 nucleotide sequence: TGTGCCAGCAGTGCCTTGGCAGTCTATAATTCACCCCTCCACTTT.

This sequence joins TRBV30 and TRBJ1-3; possible D gene TRBD1, 6 bases. Trimming left V 1 base short and J 0 bases short, with 13 bases between. There are 16 residues in the CDR3. Germline V gene sequence: CDR1 GTSNPN, CDR2 SVGIG (reference sequence). The CDR3 is CAWSADRLLSGNTIYF. For the CDR3, the DNA is TGTGCCTGGAGTGCGGACAGACTACTCTCTGGAAACACCATATATTTT.

The chain uses TRBV14 and TRBJ1-2; the D is unclear. This CDR3 region has 14 residues. CDR1 SGHDN and CDR2 FVKESK come from the germline V gene. V lost 0 bases and J lost 4, with 9 bases in between. As DNA, the CDR3 is TGTGCCAGCAGCCAAGAGGGCAGAGGCTATGGCTACACCTTC. Translating it yields CASSQEGRGYGYTF.

This clonotype was seen repeatedly, ten times or more. The CDR3 DNA reads as TGTGCCAGCAGCTTAGATCTAATGGGGGCGCGTAGTGAAAAACTGTTTTTT. Amino acid sequence: CASSLDLMGARSEKLFF. This chain connects TRBV11-2 to TRBJ1-4; weak D call: TRBD1 (6 bases). The V and J ends lost 0 bases and 7 bases respectively, with 18 bases between them. Germline V gene lookup returns CDR1 SGHAT and CDR2 FQNNGV. This CDR3 is 17 amino acids long.

This rearrangement joins TRBV6-6 to TRBJ2-2; D gene ambiguous. Germline V gives CDR1 MNHNY, CDR2 SVGAGI (reference sequence). CDR3 length: 14 residues. The germline V and J ends were trimmed by 2 bases and 6 bases, with 10 bases remaining between them. This CDR3 reads CASSYDGISGELFF. CDR3 sequence (DNA): TGTGCCAGCAGTTACGACGGTATTTCCGGGGAGCTGTTTTTT.

As concerns this clonotype: A much more abundant neighbour one base away suggests this may be a read error. The rearrangement links TRBV25-1 to TRBJ1-5; possibly TRBD1 for D (5 bases). The germline gives CDR1 MGHDK, CDR2 SYGVNS. This CDR3 has 15 residues. CDR3 sequence: CASSGWGNSDQPQHF. CDR3 DNA sequence: TGTGCCAGCAGTGGGTGGGGGAATAGCGATCAGCCCCAGCATTTT.

V and J are TRBV27 and TRBJ2-7, with D possibly matching TRBD2 (7 bases). V shed 5 bases and J shed 3 bases, with 11 bases lying between them. This CDR3 spans 13 amino acids. Germline values: CDR1 MNHEY, CDR2 SMNVEV (reference sequence). The CDR3 spells CASSQGRGYEQYF. The CDR3 DNA follows: TGTGCCAGCAGTCAGGGGAGGGGCTACGAGCAGTACTTC.

A single count supports this clonotype. This chain connects TRBV19 to TRBJ2-3; D might be TRBD2 (6 bases). This CDR3 region has 15 residues. Germline CDR1 is LNHDA and CDR2 is SQIVND (reference sequence). V lost 3 bases, J lost 0 bases, and 10 bases lay in between. CDR3 DNA: TGTGCCAGTAGTATTCGGGACTCCAGCACAGATACGCAGTATTTT. Translating gives CASSIRDSSTDTQYF.

CDR3 DNA: TGTGCCAGCAGTGAAGAGGGAGGACGGTCACCCCTCCACTTT. Its protein product is CASSEEGGRSPLHF. The chain links TRBV6-1 to TRBJ1-6; D is unresolved. The CDR3 extends over 14 amino acids. Trimming took 1 base from V and 10 from J, leaving 11 bases between them. CDR1 MNHNS and CDR2 SASEGT come from the germline V gene.

V and J are TRBV29-1 and TRBJ2-7; 7 positions match TRBD2. The CDR3 extends over 13 amino acids. V shed 1 base and J 7 bases; nucleotides not matched to a gene: 7. Germline CDR1 SQVTM, CDR2 ANQGSEA. CDR3 amino acids: CSVEVKGLREQYF. DNA of the CDR3: TGCAGCGTTGAAGTAAAGGGACTACGGGAGCAGTACTTC.

The chain recombines TRBV7-2 with TRBJ1-2; 7 bases align to TRBD1. This CDR3 has 14 amino acids. Germline-derived CDR1 and CDR2 are SGHTA and FQGNSA. V was clipped by 3 bases and J by 3 bases; unmatched bases: 4. The CDR3 nucleotides are TGTGCCAGCAGCTTGACAGGGATGGACTATGGCTACACCTTC. Encoded protein: CASSLTGMDYGYTF.

This rearrangement joins TRBV2 to TRBJ1-2, with D possibly TRBD1 on 6 matching bases. The CDR3 has 14 residues. From germline, CDR1 is SNHLY and CDR2 FYNNEI. Trimming left V 0 bases short and J 4 bases short, with 9 bases between. The CDR3 sequence is CASSEAQGIYGYTF. CDR3 nucleotides: TGTGCCAGCAGTGAAGCGCAGGGGATCTATGGCTACACCTTC.

This sequence joins TRBV5-1 and TRBJ2-2; D possibly corresponds to TRBD1 (5 bases). Germline assignment: CDR1 SGHRS and CDR2 YFSETQ. V was pared by 5 bases and J by 6 bases, with 14 bases between. The CDR3 length is 14 residues. CDR3 sequence: CASSPIPGSGELFF. In DNA, the CDR3 is TGCGCCAGCAGTCCTATCCCAGGGTCCGGGGAGCTGTTTTTT.

The rearrangement uses TRBV25-1 and TRBJ2-2; D is ambiguous. V was pared by 1 base and J by 6 bases, with 0 bases between. The CDR3 has 11 residues. CDR1 and CDR2 from the germline V gene are MGHDK and SYGVNS. CDR3 bases: TGTGCCAGCAGTGAATCCGGGGAGCTGTTTTTT. Its protein is CASSESGELFF.

The V and J genes are TRBV29-1 and TRBJ2-7; the match to TRBD2 covers 7 bases. The germline V gene encodes CDR1 SQVTM and CDR2 ANQGSEA. The CDR3 spans 17 residues. Trimming cost V 6 bases and J 2 bases; bases outside gene matches: 19. The CDR3 is CSVDLESPSGLTYEQYF. The CDR3 coding sequence is TGCAGCGTCGACCTAGAGTCCCCTAGCGGACTTACCTACGAGCAGTACTTC.